The present entry profiles one T cell receptor (beta chain) with its context. Its recognized antigen is unknown. The input lacks base qualities; no much larger clone sits a single base away. The roughly 39 donors, aged about 6 to 100 years, were systemically healthy Caucasian individuals from Russia. Each donor gave 8 to 10 milliliters of peripheral blood, drawn into EDTA-treated Vacutainer tubes. Ficoll-Paque density-gradient centrifugation was used to isolate PBMCs, with at least 7 million per sample. Total RNA, at least 5 micrograms per sample, was extracted from PBMCs with Trizol reagent. Naive CD45RAhigh/CD27high T cell percentages were measured by flow cytometry on a PBMC aliquot from every donor. The library was generated by 5' RACE. The sample was run on an Illumina HiSeq 2500. A second PCR of roughly 7 to 11 cycles was performed with a sample-barcoded 5' primer and a J-beta primer mix. A unique molecular identifier was introduced onto each TCR beta cDNA molecule by a template-switch 5' adaptor carrying 12 random nucleotides. At least 2.5 million CDR3-containing paired-end reads were obtained from each sample. All of the RNA was converted into first-strand cDNA using the Mint cDNA synthesis kit, with a TRBC-specific oligonucleotide serving as the primer. All cDNA was treated with uracil-DNA glycosylase and then went through a first 18-cycle PCR with the universal primers M1SS and BC2_uni_R. Processing in the source paper ran as follows. For normalization, 1 million high-quality reads, each with a distinct molecular identifier, were randomly selected from each sample. Reads sharing molecular identifiers were discarded rather than binned into consensus sequences. MiTCR, set to a Q25 quality threshold and the strictest error-elimination algorithm, was used for CDR3 identification, clonotype clustering and error correction. Lower-bound total TCR beta diversity was estimated with a nonparametric unseen species model using Euler transformation. TCRdb itself trimmed the public reads at Q25 with fastp, ran MiXCR and retained productive beta chains. Each entry is one CDR3 protein sequence, shown with its most common DNA and genes. It is TCRdb's table, rather than the study itself, that gives the V and J calls and clone size. The sample profile shows about 590,000 distinct CDR3 sequences; 25% to 35% of them were found once. 15% to 18% of the sample is taken by the ten largest.

The sample belongs to a study of blood T cells in healthy people across ages (dated by TCRdb to 2013 to 2016). Describing the broader study: In model experiments, roughly one uniquely barcoded TCR beta cDNA molecule per two T cells was captured by template switching. Age-related changes in TCR beta repertoire diversity were measured in the study by deep sequencing normalized with unique cDNA molecular identifiers. Donors were grouped into four age groups: young (average approximately 16 years), middle-aged (under 40), aged (62) and long-lived (over 80). To avoid experimental bias, donors of different ages were randomly spread across the sequencing lanes. The study analyzed two additional independent replicas of 1 million unique cDNA reads from the same blood draw for two donors, one aged 18 to 29 and one aged 80 or older.

Points the paper makes about the study in general: Donor CMV infection status was unknown, potentially confounding age-related changes in expanded clonotypes. The long-lived group showed more naive CD4+ T cells, fewer expanded clones and increased TCR diversity than the aged group, suggesting age selection. As age increased, observed TCR beta diversity per million T cells dropped in a roughly linear way, and a significant reduction was already evident by age roughly 36. Estimates of total diversity from one million sequenced T cells were regarded as lower bounds and underestimates. The percentage of naive T cells measured by flow cytometry correlated strongly with observed TCR beta diversity. Conclusive comparison of naive and antigen-experienced compartments was prevented by the profiling of bulk unsorted PBMCs.

Its CDR3 holds 14 amino acids, cysteine through phenylalanine. Here the CDR3 DNA is all that survives: 42 bases in frame from base 1. Sequences SQVTM (CDR1) and ANQGSEA (CDR2) are obtained from the germline V gene. V lost 2 bases and J lost 4 bases; the stretch between them is 14 bases long. The chain joins TRBV29-1 to TRBJ1-1; a weak D assignment points to TRBD1 (5 bases agree). Sequencing input: blood. The sequence was obtained from an elderly woman in good health. CDR3 region: CSVERQGGVTEAFF. The DNA reads TGCAGCGTTGAACGGCAGGGAGGGGTCACTGAAGCTTTCTTT.